This entry concerns a single TCR beta chain. This sample was taken from a study of OX40 agonist ivuxolimab in advanced cancers. About the research overall: Patients received ivuxolimab, an agonistic anti-OX40 (CD134) antibody. Ivuxolimab doses were 0.01, 0.1, 0.3, 1.5, 3 or 10 mg/kg every 2 weeks.

Germline CDR1 is MNHEY and CDR2 is SMNVEV (reference sequence). The ends were cut back, 3 bases at V and 0 bases at J, with 9 bases in the middle. This CDR3 has 14 residues. Assay used: immunoSEQ multiplex PCR; TCRdb lists only in-frame clones, some missing. The table shows about 17,000 clones, with roughly 73% occurring only once. V is TRBV27 and J is TRBJ2-7, with D hard to call. This TCR was sampled from an adult with an advanced solid tumor such as melanoma, head and neck, liver or kidney cancer. Sequences were derived from CD4+ or CD8+ T cells sorted from blood, sampled in a trial of the OX40 agonist ivuxolimab. This CDR3 is CASSFRGSSYEQYF. In nucleotides, the CDR3 is TGTGCCAGCAGTTTTCGAGGAAGCTCCTACGAGCAGTACTTC.